This T cell receptor beta chain was identified during a study of CD8+CD57+ T cells in acquired aplastic anemia. Study-level background: Mean yield of DNA from sorted CD4+ and CD8+ cells was approximately 3 ug. Healthy CD8+ samples averaged roughly 12 million reads. Study-level findings and limits: Found in both controls and patients were twenty-nine CD8+ CDR3 sequences.

CDR1 is DFQATT and CDR2 is SNEGSKA in the germline V gene (reference sequence). V dropped 3 bases and J dropped 0 bases, with 8 bases sitting between them. This CDR3 contains 13 residues. Profiling that covered TCR beta VDJ and CDR3 relied on genomic DNA as its template. TCRdb passed the reads through MiXCR, listing each CDR3 protein once. There are 400,000 to 450,000 distinct CDR3 sequences in the sample; about two thirds occur only once, and 4% lies in the top ten. This clonotype was counted many times. Antigen unknown. The chain carries TRBV20-1 and TRBJ2-5, with D possibly matching TRBD1 (6 bases). This TCR derives from a human donor in good health, serving as a control. The sequenced material came from sorted CD4+, CD8+, or CD8+CD57+ T cells (not recorded which) from PBMCs. CDR3 amino acids: CSARGDNQETQYF. DNA of the CDR3: TGCAGTGCTAGGGGGGACAACCAAGAGACCCAGTACTTC.